The 26 T cell receptor beta chains below come from one sample, sequenced in a study of T cells in Graves' hyperthyroidism and ophthalmopathy (dated by TCRdb to between 2018 and 2020). The library was produced with multiplex PCR. Instrument used: Illumina HiSeq 2000. The TCR beta CDR3 regions were amplified from RNA transcripts. For the first round of RT-PCR on the TCR CDR3, the HTBI primer set was used together with the Qiagen OneStep RT-PCR kit. Through fastp at Q25 and MiXCR, TCRdb rebuilt clones from the public reads, retaining in-frame beta chains. For every CDR3 protein sequence, its rows merge into one entry that carries the most common genes and DNA. Present in this sample are around 760,000 distinct CDR3 sequences, over 35% of which were seen just once. The ten largest make up more than 25% of the sample. The sample consisted of blood. The source of these receptors is a woman between 40 and 55 years old with Graves' hyperthyroidism.

The chain recombines TRBV10-2 with TRBJ1-1; D uncertain. Germline V gives CDR1 WSHSY, CDR2 SAAADI. Trimming cost V 6 bases and J 0 bases, with 14 bases left between them. The CDR3 consists of 15 residues. The CDR3 reads CASSQVQNMNTEAFF. The CDR3 DNA reads TGCGCCAGCAGCCAAGTACAGAACATGAACACTGAAGCTTTCTTT.

In its sample, this clonotype was seen many times. V and J are TRBV7-2 and TRBJ2-5; 10 positions match TRBD1. The ends lost 3 bases at V and 8 bases at J; junction bases unmatched: 6. Germline V lookup: CDR1 SGHTA, CDR2 FQGNSA. The CDR3 spans 14 residues. As DNA, the CDR3 is TGTGCCAGCAGCTTTGGGGACAGGGGCCAAACCCAGTACTTC. Its translation is CASSFGDRGQTQYF.

This clonotype has a count of ten or more. The J gene is TRBJ2-5, the V gene TRBV7-8; 7 bases map to TRBD2. Germline assignment: CDR1 SGHVS and CDR2 FQNEAQ. V was pared by 6 bases and J by 5 bases, with 6 bases of the junction left unmatched. The CDR3 extends over 13 amino acids. The CDR3 coding sequence is TGTGCCAGCAGTCCTAGGGAGGGGGAGACCCAGTACTTC. Amino acid sequence: CASSPREGETQYF.

The chain recombines TRBV28 with TRBJ1-2; D is perhaps TRBD1 (5 bases). The germline V gene has CDR1 MDHEN and CDR2 SYDVKM. V lost 11 bases and J 0 bases, leaving 19 bases between the germline ends. This CDR3 contains 15 residues. The CDR3 bases are TGTGCCCTGTCTGCCGGGGGACTAGCTAACTATGGCTACACCTTC. It translates to CALSAGGLANYGYTF.

In its sample, this clonotype was seen a few times. The gene calls are TRBV19 and TRBJ2-1; D possibly corresponds to TRBD2 (6 bases). Trimming removed 3 bases at V and 4 bases at J, with 13 bases between. CDR3 length: 15 residues. The germline V gene has CDR1 LNHDA and CDR2 SQIVND (reference sequence). CDR3 coding DNA: TGTGCCAGTAGTATTGGGGGAGGTGCTTACAATGAGCAGTTCTTC. It is translated as CASSIGGGAYNEQFF.

The rearrangement joins TRBV6-6 to TRBJ1-1, with a weak D call TRBD1 (5 bases). Trimming took 6 bases from V and 1 from J, leaving 12 bases between them. Per the germline V gene, CDR1 is MNHNY and CDR2 is SVGAGI (reference sequence). The CDR3 is made up of 14 amino acids. CDR3 nucleotides: TGTGCCAGCAGGCAGGGCGAACGGAACACTGAAGCTTTCTTT. Translated, it gives CASRQGERNTEAFF.

This clonotype appeared once. The chain recombines TRBV6-1 with TRBJ1-4; 9 nucleotides match TRBD1. Germline CDR1 is MNHNS and CDR2 is SASEGT. V was clipped by 7 bases and J by 3 bases; unmatched bases: 15. This CDR3 region has 18 residues. The DNA of the CDR3 is TGTGCCAGCACCAGACAGGCCGGGACAGGGCTCCCTAATGAAAAACTGTTTTTT. This gives the protein CASTRQAGTGLPNEKLFF.

This chain joins TRBV10-3 and TRBJ2-5; 8 bases are a match to TRBD2. V was clipped by 2 bases and J by 5 bases; unmatched bases: 7. In germline, CDR1 is ENHRY, CDR2 SYGVKD. This CDR3 is built from 15 residues. This CDR3 is CAISEGGGRGETQYF. CDR3 coding DNA: TGTGCCATCAGTGAGGGCGGGGGGCGCGGGGAGACCCAGTACTTC.

V gene TRBV20-1 combines with J gene TRBJ2-3, with D uncertain. Trimming shortened V by 2 bases and J by 2 bases, and 17 bases separated the two germline ends. CDR1 is DFQATT, CDR2 SNEGSKA, per germline (reference sequence). This CDR3 region has 16 residues. The CDR3 sequence is CSARLGVAPATDTQYF. The DNA for the CDR3 is TGCAGTGCTAGACTGGGTGTAGCCCCAGCCACAGATACGCAGTATTTT.

The V call is TRBV19, the J call TRBJ2-5, with 14 bases that match TRBD2. The end of the DNA is better explained by TRBJ2-1, so the J call may be wrong. Germline values: CDR1 LNHDA, CDR2 SQIVND (reference sequence). The CDR3 has 14 residues. DNA for the CDR3: TGTGCCAGTTCCGGGACTAGCGGGAGAGAAGAGCAGTTCTTC. It specifies CASSGTSGREEQFF.

The chain has TRBV7-2 and TRBJ1-1; 8 nucleotides agree with TRBD1. Per the germline V gene, CDR1 is SGHTA and CDR2 is FQGNSA. J was trimmed by 5 bases and V by 3 bases; bases with no gene match: 5. The CDR3 covers 14 residues. CDR3 amino acids: CASSLRTGSTEAFF. The CDR3 coding sequence is TGTGCCAGCAGCTTGAGGACAGGGTCGACTGAAGCTTTCTTT.

This clonotype was seen at least ten times. The V and J genes are TRBV2 and TRBJ1-5; D ambiguous. Germline CDR1 and CDR2: SNHLY and FYNNEI. CDR3 size: 11 residues. The ends were cut back, 8 bases at V and 3 bases at J, with 5 bases in the middle. The CDR3 DNA is TGTGCCAGCCGTTCCAATCAGCCCCAGCATTTT. Its protein is CASRSNQPQHF.

This clonotype showed up many times. The chain uses TRBV12-3 or TRBV12-4 and TRBJ1-2; 7 nucleotides align to TRBD1. The V and J ends lost 4 bases and 5 bases, in that order; junction bases with no gene match: 4. The length of the CDR3 is 13 residues. CDR3 nucleotides: TGTGCCAGCAGTTCCCAGGGGGAATATGGCTACACCTTC. This encodes CASSSQGEYGYTF.

This clonotype was seen a few times. The chain couples TRBV12-3 or TRBV12-4 to TRBJ2-7; the match to TRBD1 covers 10 bases. CDR3 length: 14 amino acids. J gave up 3 bases and V 6 bases, and 5 bases lay outside the gene matches. In DNA form, the CDR3 reads TGTGCCAGCAGACCCGGACAGGGGGGCTACGAGCAGTACTTC. Translation gives CASRPGQGGYEQYF.

In its sample, this clonotype was seen a few times. The rearrangement links TRBV9 to TRBJ1-2, with 8 bases matching TRBD1. Unmatched junction bases numbered 7, after V lost 4 bases and J lost 2 bases. This CDR3 is built from 15 residues. Germline V gene data show CDR1 as SGDLS and CDR2 as YYNGEE. The CDR3 coding sequence is TGTGCCAGCAGCCAGGTGGACAGGGTAAACTATGGCTACACCTTC. This encodes CASSQVDRVNYGYTF.

The gene calls are TRBV7-2 and TRBJ2-7; no reliable D call. Near its end, the DNA agrees better with TRBJ2-1, so the J call may be wrong. CDR3 length: 12 amino acids. Germline loops: CDR1 SGHTA, CDR2 FQGNSA. The CDR3 nucleotides read TGTGCCAGCAGCCCGGACCACAATGAGCAGTTCTTC. Its translation is CASSPDHNEQFF.

This clonotype occurred many times. The J gene is TRBJ2-7, the V gene TRBV5-8, with D maybe TRBD1 (6 bases). V was pared by 4 bases and J by 5 bases, with 13 bases between. Germline values: CDR1 SGHTS, CDR2 YDEGEE. This CDR3 is built from 13 residues. The CDR3 sequence is CASSPGHINEQYF. The CDR3 bases are TGTGCCAGCAGCCCGGGACATATCAACGAGCAGTACTTC.

There are many counts of this clonotype. This rearrangement joins TRBV20-1 to TRBJ1-1; TRBD1 agrees at 8 bases. V gave up 3 bases and J gave up 1 base; unmatched junction bases: 4. This CDR3 is 14 amino acids long. CDR1 is DFQATT and CDR2 is SNEGSKA in the germline V gene (reference sequence). The CDR3 sequence is CSARGGTGNTEAFF. The CDR3 DNA reads as TGCAGTGCTAGGGGAGGGACAGGGAACACTGAAGCTTTCTTT.

The sample holds many counts of this clonotype. The chain couples TRBV2 to TRBJ1-1; D is perhaps TRBD1 (5 bases). Trimming shortened V by 5 bases and J by 0 bases, and 13 bases separated the two germline ends. From germline, CDR1 is SNHLY and CDR2 FYNNEI. The CDR3 sequence is 15 residues long. CDR3 sequence (DNA): TGTGCCAGCAGTCAGACAGACATCATGAACACTGAAGCTTTCTTT. This gives the protein CASSQTDIMNTEAFF.

This clonotype was observed a few times. The chain has TRBV6-5 and TRBJ1-1; 8 bases line up with TRBD1. After removal of 0 bases from V and 0 bases from J, the junction contained 3 bases not matched to a gene. The CDR3 consists of 16 residues. The germline gives CDR1 MNHEY, CDR2 SVGAGI. The CDR3 loop reads CASSYSGTGMNTEAFF. In DNA, the CDR3 is TGTGCCAGCAGTTACTCTGGGACAGGTATGAACACTGAAGCTTTCTTT.

This clonotype was detected a few times. The chain joins TRBV6-6 to TRBJ2-7; no clear D gene. The CDR3 consists of 14 residues. In germline, CDR1 is MNHNY, CDR2 SVGAGI (reference sequence). Deletions cut 5 bases from V and 3 bases from J, with 14 bases between. CDR3 amino acids: CASSGFTQDYEQYF. The CDR3 DNA reads TGTGCCAGCAGTGGCTTTACCCAGGACTACGAGCAGTACTTC.

This rearrangement joins TRBV12-3 or TRBV12-4 to TRBJ1-2; D may be TRBD1 (6 bases). The CDR3 covers 17 residues. The V end was cut by 5 bases, the J end by 0 bases, with 19 bases between. The CDR3 DNA sequence: TGTGCCAGCAGTCCCGGTAGCAGGGGCCCTACTAACTATGGCTACACCTTC. Amino acids: CASSPGSRGPTNYGYTF.

This clonotype was seen at least ten times. The V and J genes are TRBV19 and TRBJ2-7, with 9 nucleotides matching TRBD2. The V and J ends lost 9 bases and 1 base, in that order; junction bases with no gene match: 7. The CDR3 totals 14 residues. The germline CDR1 and CDR2 sequences are LNHDA and SQIVND (reference sequence). CDR3 nucleotides: TGTGCCAGCTCTAGCGGGATCGGGTCCTACGAGCAGTACTTC. Its protein is CASSSGIGSYEQYF.

The chain recombines TRBV6-5 with TRBJ2-7, with D possibly being TRBD2 (6 bases). Germline V gene lookup returns CDR1 MNHEY and CDR2 SVGAGI. Trimming took 6 bases from V and 1 from J, leaving 13 bases between them. The CDR3 spans 14 residues. The CDR3 DNA reads as TGTGCCAGCAGGGGGGGACTTAAATCCTACGAGCAGTACTTC. Translated: CASRGGLKSYEQYF.

This clonotype has a handful of counts. The V call is TRBV6-5, the J call TRBJ2-2, with unresolved D. Germline V gene lookup returns CDR1 MNHEY and CDR2 SVGAGI. This CDR3 has 14 residues. Between the trimmed V and J ends, which lost 0 bases and 8 bases, there was a span of 10 bases. CDR3 nucleotide sequence: TGTGCCAGCAGTTACTCGAACCCCTGGGGGGAGCTGTTTTTT. It encodes CASSYSNPWGELFF.

A few counts support this clonotype. V is TRBV6-5 and J is TRBJ2-7; D ambiguous. V shed 0 bases and J shed 1 base, with 4 bases lying between them. Germline CDR1 reads MNHEY; CDR2 reads SVGAGI. CDR3 size: 13 residues. CDR3 nucleotide sequence: TGTGCCAGCAGTTACTCCTATTCCTACGAGCAGTACTTC. It is translated as CASSYSYSYEQYF.